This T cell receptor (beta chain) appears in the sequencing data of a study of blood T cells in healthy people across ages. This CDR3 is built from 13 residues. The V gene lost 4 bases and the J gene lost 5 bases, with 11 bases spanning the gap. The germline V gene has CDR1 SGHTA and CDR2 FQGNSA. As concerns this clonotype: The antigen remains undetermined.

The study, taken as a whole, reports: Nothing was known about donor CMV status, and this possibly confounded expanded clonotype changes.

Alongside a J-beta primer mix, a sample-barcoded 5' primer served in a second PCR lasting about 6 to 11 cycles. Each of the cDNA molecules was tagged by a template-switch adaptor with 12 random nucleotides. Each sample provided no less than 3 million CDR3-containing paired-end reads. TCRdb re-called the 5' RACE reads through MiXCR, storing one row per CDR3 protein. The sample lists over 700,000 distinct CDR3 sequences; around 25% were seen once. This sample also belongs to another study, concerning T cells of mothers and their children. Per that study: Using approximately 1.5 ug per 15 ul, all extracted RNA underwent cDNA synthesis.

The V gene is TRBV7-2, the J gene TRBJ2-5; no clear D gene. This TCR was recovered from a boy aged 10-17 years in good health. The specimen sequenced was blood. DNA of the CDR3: TGTGCCAGCAGCTCGCGACAAACCGAGACCCAGTACTTC. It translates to CASSSRQTETQYF. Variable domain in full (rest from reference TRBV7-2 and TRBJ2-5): GAGVSQSPSNKVTEKGKDVELRCDPISGHTALYWYRQSLGQGLEFLIYFQGNSAPDKSGLPSDRFSAERTGGSVSTLTIQRTQQEDSAVYLCASSSRQTETQYFGPGTRLLVL.